These 23 T cell receptor beta chains share one sample of origin, sequenced in a study of T cell responses to AZD1222 COVID-19 vaccine (dated by TCRdb to about 2021). What the time point label conveys for this sample: baseline before first vaccination. Libraries came from the immunoSEQ multiplex PCR assay. TCRdb limited this immuneACCESS table to in-frame rearrangements with V and J called. A share of clones is missing; checked studies link under half to unresolved V genes, and the rest is unexplained. A total of approximately 90,000 clones appear in this sample, roughly nine tenths of them only once. Around 6.9% of the sample comes from the top ten. This specimen was peripheral blood, taken on day 0 of AZD1222 vaccination. The receptors stem from an adult in good health.

The chain is built from TRBV6-5 and TRBJ1-5; possible D gene TRBD1, 5 bases. V gave up 7 bases and J gave up 7 bases, with 14 bases separating them. Germline assignment: CDR1 MNHEY and CDR2 SVGAGI. This CDR3 is built from 13 residues. The CDR3 sequence is CASIQRGRQPQHF. The CDR3 region has the DNA TGTGCCAGCATTCAGCGGGGGAGGCAGCCCCAGCATTTT.

The rearrangement links TRBV5-1 to TRBJ1-2; D unclear. CDR3 size: 14 residues. Germline loops: CDR1 SGHRS, CDR2 YFSETQ. Trimming took off 4 bases at V and 8 bases at J, with 18 bases between the two ends. CDR3 nucleotides: TGCGCCAGCAGCCGGGCCGAAGGATATGAAGGCTACACCTTC. Translation gives CASSRAEGYEGYTF.

The V gene is TRBV12-3 or TRBV12-4, the J gene TRBJ2-2; 7 bases are a match to TRBD2. The junction had 5 bases not matched to a gene; V was cut back by 7 bases and J by 6 bases. The CDR3 runs 13 residues. CDR3 DNA: TGTGCCAGCACTCCTCGGGGGGCCGGGGAGCTGTTTTTT. It is translated as CASTPRGAGELFF.

This clone was seen only a few times. This chain joins TRBV14 and TRBJ2-1, with 9 bases that match TRBD1. V trimming: 1 base; J trimming: 6 bases; junction bases outside the gene matches: 7. CDR1 and CDR2 (germline): SGHDN, FVKESK. The CDR3 covers 16 residues. This CDR3 is CASSQAPGQGRNEQFF. The CDR3 region has the DNA TGTGCCAGCAGCCAAGCCCCGGGACAGGGCCGCAATGAGCAGTTCTTC.

V and J are TRBV5-6 and TRBJ1-5; tentatively, D is TRBD1 (5 bases). Trimming took 1 base from V and 4 from J, leaving 15 bases between them. The CDR3 covers 16 residues. Looked up from germline, CDR1 is SGHDT and CDR2 is YYEEEE. Written as DNA, the CDR3 is TGTGCCAGCAGCTTGTTTGCGGGGCTTCGGAATCAGCCCCAGCATTTT. It translates to CASSLFAGLRNQPQHF.

The genes are TRBV27 and TRBJ2-1; TRBD2 aligns across 11 bases. The V segment lost 3 bases and the J segment 5 bases; nucleotides outside the gene matches: 6. The CDR3 spans 16 residues. From germline, CDR1 is MNHEY and CDR2 SMNVEV (reference sequence). CDR3 in amino acids: CASSFLAGGPNNEQFF. Written as DNA, the CDR3 is TGTGCCAGCAGTTTTTTAGCGGGGGGGCCAAACAATGAGCAGTTCTTC.

The chain recombines TRBV19 with TRBJ1-6, with TRBD1 matching 9 bases. Germline CDR1 and CDR2: LNHDA and SQIVND (reference sequence). The J segment lost 10 bases and the V segment lost 1 base, leaving 5 bases of the junction unmatched. This CDR3 has 15 residues. CDR3 in amino acids: CASSIVGQGRSPLHF. CDR3 in DNA: TGTGCCAGTAGTATAGTTGGACAGGGGCGATCACCCCTCCACTTT.

V is TRBV11-2 and J is TRBJ2-7, with 8 bases fitting TRBD2. The CDR3 spans 14 residues. Germline CDR1 and CDR2: SGHAT and FQNNGV. The V and J ends lost 5 bases and 3 bases, in that order; junction bases with no gene match: 6. The CDR3 is CASSIGTRNYEQYF. The CDR3 bases are TGTGCCAGCAGCATTGGGACTAGAAACTACGAGCAGTACTTC.

V gene TRBV19 combines with J gene TRBJ2-1, with TRBD2 as a possible D gene (5 bases). The germline V and J ends were trimmed by 7 bases and 5 bases, with 12 bases remaining between them. The CDR3 has 13 amino acids. Per the germline V gene, CDR1 is LNHDA and CDR2 is SQIVND (reference sequence). CDR3 protein: CASKGRGHNEQFF. CDR3 DNA: TGTGCCAGTAAAGGACGGGGTCACAATGAGCAGTTCTTC.

This clone was seen just once. The V call is TRBV2, the J call TRBJ1-1, with D maybe TRBD1 (6 bases). This CDR3 is built from 17 residues. Germline lookup yields CDR1 SNHLY and CDR2 FYNNEI. With 9 bases removed from V and 0 bases from J, the gap between germline ends came to 23 bases. The CDR3 loop is CARTHYRDSVMNTEAFF. CDR3 nucleotide sequence: TGTGCCAGAACCCATTACAGGGACTCCGTAATGAACACTGAAGCTTTCTTT.

The chain is built from TRBV27 and TRBJ2-5; either TRBD1 or TRBD2 may supply D (6 bases each). Trimming stripped 6 bases from V and 5 bases from J, with 16 bases between. The CDR3 runs to 14 residues. Germline CDR1 reads MNHEY; CDR2 reads SMNVEV (reference sequence). CDR3 nucleotides: TGTGCCAGCAGCCTGGGGGCGGGGTTCGAGACCCAGTACTTC. It codes for CASSLGAGFETQYF.

V and J are TRBV3-1 (or the pseudogene TRBV3-2) and TRBJ2-5, with 8 bases that match TRBD2. The V gene end was trimmed by 1 base and the J gene end by 5 bases; junction bases not matched to a gene: 6. The CDR3 runs to 15 residues. Germline loops: CDR1 LGHDT, CDR2 YNNKEL (reference sequence). The CDR3 loop reads CASSQGVSGGETQYF. CDR3 coding DNA: TGTGCCAGCAGCCAAGGGGTATCGGGAGGGGAGACCCAGTACTTC.

The rearrangement uses TRBV5-4 and TRBJ2-5, with 13 bases fitting TRBD2. Germline CDR1 reads SGHNT; CDR2 reads YYREEE (reference sequence). The CDR3 is made up of 15 amino acids. J was trimmed by 8 bases and V by 4 bases; bases with no gene match: 8. This chain's CDR3 is CASSPTSGGAVTQYF. In DNA, the CDR3 is TGTGCCAGCAGCCCAACTAGCGGGGGGGCTGTAACCCAGTACTTC.

J is TRBJ1-5 and V is TRBV2, with 9 bases matching TRBD1. There are 15 residues in the CDR3. J gave up 2 bases and V 5 bases, and 4 bases lay outside the gene matches. Looked up from germline, CDR1 is SNHLY and CDR2 is FYNNEI. CDR3 in DNA: TGTGCCAGCAGTCGGACAGGGGTTGGCAATCAGCCCCAGCATTTT. Residues: CASSRTGVGNQPQHF.

The V gene is TRBV10-3, the J gene TRBJ2-1, with a possible D match to TRBD2 (6 bases). The germline V gene has CDR1 ENHRY and CDR2 SYGVKD. CDR3 length: 14 amino acids. Trimming pared 7 bases from V and 4 bases from J, leaving 14 bases between. The CDR3 here is CAITRDSTYNEQFF. The CDR3 DNA is TGTGCCATCACCCGGGACTCCACTTACAATGAGCAGTTCTTC.

V gene TRBV9 combines with J gene TRBJ2-2; no clear D gene. Germline assignment: CDR1 SGDLS and CDR2 YYNGEE. Trimming pared 2 bases from V and 7 bases from J, leaving 6 bases between. This CDR3 has 12 residues. CDR3 region: CASSVEIGELFF. The CDR3 bases are TGTGCCAGCAGCGTTGAGATCGGGGAGCTGTTTTTT.

As DNA, the CDR3 is TGTGCCAGCAGGGTCTCATTGCAGGGGGAGCTGTTTTTT. This translates into CASRVSLQGELFF. J is TRBJ2-2 and V is TRBV6-5; D gene uncertain. The length of the CDR3 is 13 residues. V dropped 6 bases and J dropped 8 bases, with 13 bases sitting between them. Germline V gives CDR1 MNHEY, CDR2 SVGAGI.

V is TRBV6-1 and J is TRBJ2-3; TRBD1 is a possible D gene (6 bases). CDR1 is MNHNS, CDR2 SASEGT, per germline. V lost 1 base and J lost 7, with 15 bases in between. The length of the CDR3 is 15 residues. As DNA, the CDR3 is TGTGCCAGCAGTGAAGGTCTACAGGGCGGAAATACGCAGTATTTT. This encodes CASSEGLQGGNTQYF.

The V gene is TRBV12-3 or TRBV12-4, the J gene TRBJ1-5; D gene uncertain. The CDR3 covers 13 residues. V lost 8 bases and J 4 bases, leaving 12 bases between the germline ends. DNA of the CDR3: TGTGCCAGCGGGTGGGGTACGAATCAGCCCCAGCATTTT. Amino acids: CASGWGTNQPQHF.

The chain carries TRBV6-1 and TRBJ1-5; D is undetermined. CDR1 MNHNS and CDR2 SASEGT come from the germline V gene. The V gene lost 0 bases and the J gene lost 10 bases, with 13 bases spanning the gap. There are 14 residues in the CDR3. CDR3 loop: CASSEALLLVPQHF. CDR3 nucleotides: TGTGCCAGCAGTGAAGCGCTCCTTTTGGTACCCCAGCATTTT.

This chain joins TRBV7-2 and TRBJ2-3; D unresolved. Germline CDR1 is SGHTA and CDR2 is FQGNSA. The CDR3 runs 14 residues. The V end lost 1 base, the J end lost 6 bases, and 11 bases lay between the germline ends. DNA of the CDR3: TGTGCCAGCAGCTTAGAGGCAACAAGGGATACGCAGTATTTT. Amino acids: CASSLEATRDTQYF.

This clone has a single count. The chain recombines TRBV5-1 with TRBJ2-2; D is possibly TRBD2 (6 bases). Germline-derived CDR1 and CDR2 are SGHRS and YFSETQ. The CDR3 totals 15 residues. Trimming cost V 0 bases and J 6 bases, with 12 bases left between them. The CDR3 nucleotides are TGCGCCAGCAGCTTGGGGCCGGGCGGGGCCGGGGAGCTGTTTTTT. Translating it yields CASSLGPGGAGELFF.

The chain has TRBV5-1 and TRBJ1-1; no definite D call. Trimming took off 1 base at V and 0 bases at J, with 7 bases between the two ends. CDR3 size: 14 residues. Germline V gene sequence: CDR1 SGHRS, CDR2 YFSETQ. The CDR3 region is CASSLSRMNTEAFF. CDR3 DNA: TGCGCCAGCAGCTTGTCCCGTATGAACACTGAAGCTTTCTTT.